The T cell receptor beta chain described here comes from a study of T cells expressing NK-cell markers. At the level of the study: The authors derived TCR beta repertoires from sorted CD3+CD56+NKG2C+, CD3+CD56+NKG2C- and CD3+CD56-NKG2C+ T cells. With respect to HCMV, seven of the eight sequenced donors were seropositive, and one was seronegative.

Notes on this clonotype: The antigen is unknown.

A 5'RACE template switching approach incorporating UMIs was used to make TCR beta cDNA. TCRdb reanalyzed the 5' RACE reads, giving one entry per CDR3 protein sequence and no DNA. Its table lists about 260,000 distinct CDR3 sequences. Study-wide points: Researchers report these clonotypes also headed the CD3+CD56-NKG2C+ fraction in several donors.

This CDR3 has 14 residues. The germline V gene encodes CDR1 MNHEY and CDR2 SVGAGI. The rearrangement uses TRBV6-5 and TRBJ2-3; the D call of TRBD2 rests on TCRdb alone, since no DNA is present to check it. Sequenced: blood T cells: a sorted CD56 or NKG2C T cell subset, CD4+ or CD8+ T cells, or bulk PBMC T cells (not recorded which). The sequence was collected from a woman between 18 and 70 years old in good health. The CDR3 sequence: CASSYAREGDTQYF.